The 30 T cell receptor beta chains listed next were all sequenced from one sample in a study of T-cell memory formation after mild COVID-19. In TCRdb, the 5' RACE reads were re-called with MiXCR into one record per CDR3 protein. The repertoire consists of some 120,000 distinct CDR3 sequences, with about 18% occurring once and the leading ten covering roughly 5.2%. Sequenced material: PBMCs or a T cell subset sorted from them (not recorded which). Source of these receptors: a man aged 18-30 years who had mild COVID-19 (a few samples of this study predate the infection). Cell type and time point are not known.

This clonotype has just a few counts. The V gene is TRBV6-2 or TRBV6-3, the J gene TRBJ1-1, with 7 bases that match TRBD1. The CDR3 is made up of 15 amino acids. Germline values: CDR1 MNHEY, CDR2 SVGEGT. V shed 4 bases and J 1 base; nucleotides not matched to a gene: 6. The CDR3 DNA reads as TGTGCCAGCAGTTCCGCCGGACAGGCGAACACTGAAGCTTTCTTT. Translating it yields CASSSAGQANTEAFF.

By share of the sample, this clonotype is medium-sized. The chain links TRBV5-1 to TRBJ2-7, with TRBD1 as a possible D gene (6 bases). Deletions cut 0 bases from V and 5 bases from J, with 12 bases between. CDR3 length equals 14 residues. Germline V gene lookup returns CDR1 SGHRS and CDR2 YFSETQ. In DNA, the CDR3 is TGCGCCAGCAGCTTGGGGGACACAGGGAACGAGCAGTACTTC. Translating it yields CASSLGDTGNEQYF.

The chain recombines TRBV7-2 with TRBJ2-5, with TRBD1 identical over 8 bases. The length of the CDR3 is 14 residues. CDR1 and CDR2 (germline): SGHTA, FQGNSA. The trim removed 5 bases at V and 5 bases at J, leaving 7 bases unmatched. This CDR3 reads CASSATGVLETQYF. The CDR3 DNA reads TGTGCCAGCAGCGCGACAGGGGTTTTGGAGACCCAGTACTTC.

In this sample, this clonotype turned up many times. The chain recombines TRBV11-2 with TRBJ2-7; the D gene is possibly TRBD1 (5 bases). The CDR3 has 14 amino acids. Germline V gene data show CDR1 as SGHAT and CDR2 as FQNNGV. V gave up 8 bases and J gave up 6 bases, with 20 bases separating them. The CDR3 protein is CASQTSVGQGEQYV. The CDR3 nucleotides read TGTGCCAGCCAAACCTCCGTGGGTCAGGGCGAGCAGTACGTC.

The chain links TRBV12-3 or TRBV12-4 to TRBJ1-1, with TRBD1 identical over 8 bases. The CDR3 extends over 13 amino acids. J gave up 7 bases and V 6 bases, and 7 bases lay outside the gene matches. The CDR3 DNA sequence: TGTGCCAGCAGCCTTGGGGACAGGCGTGAAGCTTTCTTT. This translates into CASSLGDRREAFF.

There are many counts of this clonotype. The V gene is TRBV5-1, the J gene TRBJ2-2; D perhaps matches TRBD1 (6 bases). Germline V gives CDR1 SGHRS, CDR2 YFSETQ. Trimming removed 7 bases from V and 2 bases from J, with 9 bases in between. The CDR3 spans 13 residues. The CDR3 region has the DNA TGCGCCAGCGGGACACCAAACACCGGGGAGCTGTTTTTT. Residues: CASGTPNTGELFF.

Only a few counts were recorded for this clonotype. The V and J genes are TRBV5-1 and TRBJ2-3; 7 nucleotides match TRBD2. This CDR3 comprises 16 residues. The germline V gene encodes CDR1 SGHRS and CDR2 YFSETQ. Germline trimming cut 2 bases from V and 2 bases from J; bases unmatched to any gene: 8. This CDR3 reads CASSFSLAVNTDTQYF. CDR3 in DNA: TGCGCCAGCAGCTTCTCGCTAGCGGTTAACACAGATACGCAGTATTTT.

This clonotype was found a few times. V usage is TRBV20-1 and J usage is TRBJ2-5; TRBD2 matches 11 bases. From germline, CDR1 is DFQATT and CDR2 SNEGSKA (reference sequence). Germline trimming cut 4 bases from V and 2 bases from J; bases unmatched to any gene: 6. This CDR3 is 15 amino acids long. CDR3: CSAIGLAGSQETQYF. In DNA, the CDR3 is TGCAGTGCTATTGGACTAGCGGGTTCTCAAGAGACCCAGTACTTC.

The chain combines TRBV7-2 with TRBJ2-7; 8 nucleotides align to TRBD2. The germline V gene encodes CDR1 SGHTA and CDR2 FQGNSA. V lost 5 bases and J lost 2; bases outside the gene matches: 8. The CDR3 spans 15 residues. The CDR3 region has the DNA TGTGCCAGCAGCCACGGACTAGCCAATACCTACGAGCAGTACTTC. Encoded protein: CASSHGLANTYEQYF.

This clonotype was found a few times. V and J are TRBV4-1 and TRBJ2-2, with unresolved D. Trimming shortened V by 3 bases and J by 8 bases, and 7 bases separated the two germline ends. This CDR3 contains 12 residues. Germline V gives CDR1 MGHRA, CDR2 YSYEKL. The CDR3 nucleotides are TGCGCCAGCAGCCAGGTCTCTGGGGAGCTGTTTTTT. Translated, it gives CASSQVSGELFF.

In its sample, this clonotype was seen a few times. The CDR3, as DNA: TGTGCCAGCAGCCAAGATTTTGGAGCGCCTTGGGAGCTGTTTTTT. This translates into CASSQDFGAPWELFF. The rearrangement joins TRBV4-2 to TRBJ2-2; no firm D call. V lost 0 bases and J 9 bases, leaving 14 bases between the germline ends. The CDR3 has 15 amino acids. Germline values: CDR1 LGHNA, CDR2 YNFKEQ.

This clonotype was counted many times. The V and J genes are TRBV11-2 and TRBJ1-6, with D unresolved. The CDR3 loop spans 14 amino acids. Germline V lookup: CDR1 SGHAT, CDR2 FQNNGV. Trimming took 3 bases from V and 10 from J, leaving 13 bases between them. CDR3 in DNA: TGTGCCAGCAGCTTGAGGTCCGGGGTCTCACCCCTCCACTTT. It codes for CASSLRSGVSPLHF.

J is TRBJ2-7 and V is TRBV6-5; TRBD2 is a possible D gene (7 bases). Trimming left V 0 bases short and J 4 bases short, with 19 bases between. The CDR3 totals 17 residues. Germline V gives CDR1 MNHEY, CDR2 SVGAGI. As DNA, the CDR3 is TGTGCCAGCAGTTACTCGAGGGGGGGCAGGAGTCGTTACGAGCAGTACTTC. This gives the protein CASSYSRGGRSRYEQYF.

This clonotype occurred a few times. The rearrangement uses TRBV9 and TRBJ1-1; TRBD1 might be the D (6 bases). Germline-derived CDR1 and CDR2 are SGDLS and YYNGEE. The CDR3 consists of 16 residues. The V gene lost 4 bases and the J gene lost 2 bases, with 18 bases spanning the gap. The DNA for the CDR3 is TGTGCCAGCAGCCCTCAGGGGTCAGGGGCTAACACTGAAGCTTTCTTT. This translates into CASSPQGSGANTEAFF.

This clonotype occurred a few times. The genes are TRBV7-9 and TRBJ1-3; TRBD1 might be the D (5 bases). Trimming cost V 5 bases and J 2 bases, with 13 bases left between them. Germline lookup yields CDR1 SEHNR and CDR2 FQNEAQ (reference sequence). The CDR3 covers 15 residues. CDR3 DNA sequence: TGTGCCAGCAGCCCCCGGGGCAGCGCTGGAAACACCATATATTTT. Translation gives CASSPRGSAGNTIYF. The variable domain in full, completed from reference TRBV7-9 and TRBJ1-3, reads DTGVSQNPRHKITKRGQNVTFRCDPISEHNRLYWYRQTLGQGPEFLTYFQNEAQLEKSRLLSDRFSAERPKGSFSTLEIQRTEQGDSAMYLCASSPRGSAGNTIYFGEGSWLTVV.

This clonotype was seen at least ten times. The chain has TRBV20-1 and TRBJ2-1; 12 bases fit TRBD2. Germline values: CDR1 DFQATT, CDR2 SNEGSKA (reference sequence). The CDR3 spans 18 residues. J gave up 5 bases and V 5 bases, and 16 bases lay outside the gene matches. CDR3 nucleotides: TGCAGTGCTCGTGCCCCCCCACTAGCGGGGGGCTTTAACAATGAGCAGTTCTTC. It yields the protein CSARAPPLAGGFNNEQFF.

In this sample, this clonotype turned up a few times. This sequence joins TRBV10-3 and TRBJ1-2; D unresolved. The CDR3 covers 12 residues. V was pared by 0 bases and J by 13 bases, with 12 bases between. Germline-derived CDR1 and CDR2 are ENHRY and SYGVKD. The chain's CDR3 is CAISESDPAITF. The CDR3 region has the DNA TGTGCCATCAGTGAGTCGGATCCGGCTATCACCTTC.

The rearrangement joins TRBV7-2 to TRBJ2-3; 9 bases align to TRBD2. The CDR3 consists of 15 residues. Germline CDR1 SGHTA, CDR2 FQGNSA. With V trimmed by 5 bases and J by 9 bases, 12 bases remained unmatched. This chain's CDR3 is CASSPKFRLAETQYF. DNA of the CDR3: TGTGCCAGCAGCCCGAAGTTTCGACTAGCGGAGACGCAGTATTTT.

This clonotype has more than one count but fewer than ten. V and J are TRBV7-2 and TRBJ2-2, with D maybe TRBD1 (5 bases). The germline CDR1 and CDR2 sequences are SGHTA and FQGNSA. The CDR3 is 14 residues long. V gave up 2 bases and J gave up 7 bases, with 11 bases separating them. CDR3 bases: TGTGCCAGCAGCTTAATTAGGGGCAGCGGGGAGCTGTTTTTT. As protein: CASSLIRGSGELFF.

The chain uses TRBV10-3 and TRBJ2-2; D not resolved. V was cut by 3 bases and J by 2 bases, with 16 bases left in between. The CDR3 consists of 17 residues. Germline V gene lookup returns CDR1 ENHRY and CDR2 SYGVKD. The CDR3 reads CAISERLGSVNTGELFF. The CDR3 DNA is TGTGCCATCAGTGAACGTTTAGGAAGCGTCAACACCGGGGAGCTGTTTTTT.

This clonotype has a handful of counts. The chain recombines TRBV7-9 with TRBJ2-5, with unresolved D. Germline loops: CDR1 SEHNR, CDR2 FQNEAQ (reference sequence). CDR3 length: 14 residues. V gave up 2 bases and J gave up 6 bases, with 13 bases separating them. The CDR3, as DNA: TGTGCCAGCAGCTTATCGGGCCGGAGCCAGACCCAGTACTTC. The encoded protein is CASSLSGRSQTQYF.

Only a few counts were recorded for this clonotype. The chain carries TRBV11-2 and TRBJ2-2; TRBD2 aligns across 7 bases. The germline gives CDR1 SGHAT, CDR2 FQNNGV. The CDR3 has 14 amino acids. The trim removed 8 bases at V and 7 bases at J, leaving 10 bases unmatched. The CDR3 loop reads CASGNSAGVGELFF. CDR3 bases: TGTGCCAGCGGCAATAGCGCGGGGGTCGGGGAGCTGTTTTTT.

This clonotype turned up a few times. The J gene is TRBJ1-2, the V gene TRBV20-1; D gene ambiguous. Between the trimmed V and J ends, which lost 5 bases and 7 bases, there was a span of 20 bases. Germline-derived CDR1 and CDR2 are DFQATT and SNEGSKA (reference sequence). CDR3 length: 14 residues. CDR3: CSAPGPVGLGGYTF. The CDR3 bases are TGCAGTGCTCCGGGCCCCGTGGGCCTCGGTGGCTACACCTTC.

The gene calls are TRBV28 and TRBJ1-2; a possible D gene is TRBD1 (5 bases). This CDR3 has 12 residues. V lost 7 bases and J lost 7, with 13 bases in between. Germline CDR1 is MDHEN and CDR2 is SYDVKM. CDR3 DNA sequence: TGTGCCAGCACACTATCGGGGGTTGGCTACACCTTC. It translates to CASTLSGVGYTF.

This clonotype was observed at least ten times. The gene calls are TRBV20-1 and TRBJ2-3; 7 bases are shared with TRBD1. CDR3 size: 12 residues. Per germline, CDR1 DFQATT and CDR2 SNEGSKA (reference sequence). The V segment lost 7 bases and the J segment 4 bases; nucleotides outside the gene matches: 5. CDR3 in amino acids: CSGQGEADTQYF. The CDR3 DNA reads as TGCAGTGGACAGGGCGAGGCAGATACGCAGTATTTT.

This clonotype appeared many times. The J gene is TRBJ2-5, the V gene TRBV5-1; D is ambiguous. V was shortened by 7 bases and J by 5 bases, with 9 bases between the two germline ends. There are 11 residues in the CDR3. Germline CDR1 and CDR2: SGHRS and YFSETQ. CDR3 DNA sequence: TGCGCCAGCCGTTCCGGGGAGACCCAGTACTTC. Protein sequence: CASRSGETQYF.

The table lists this clonotype with a few counts. The chain uses TRBV12-3 or TRBV12-4 and TRBJ2-5; D perhaps matches TRBD2 (6 bases). V was trimmed by 1 base and J by 1 base, leaving 10 bases between them. The CDR3 length is 15 residues. The CDR3 loop is CASSLGAGRQETQYF. CDR3 sequence (DNA): TGTGCCAGCAGTTTAGGTGCGGGGCGCCAAGAGACCCAGTACTTC.

This clonotype was seen a few times. The V and J genes are TRBV5-4 and TRBJ2-3; 8 nucleotides agree with TRBD2. The CDR3 has 14 amino acids. V was clipped by 5 bases and J by 5 bases; unmatched bases: 7. Germline CDR1 SGHNT, CDR2 YYREEE (reference sequence). CDR3 sequence (DNA): TGTGCCAGCAGTTCAGCGGGGGCCGGAGATACGCAGTATTTT. It translates to CASSSAGAGDTQYF.

The chain carries TRBV4-1 and TRBJ1-4; the D gene is possibly TRBD1 (6 bases). Trimming cost V 5 bases and J 10 bases, with 20 bases left between them. The CDR3 runs to 15 residues. Germline lookup yields CDR1 MGHRA and CDR2 YSYEKL. The CDR3 DNA reads as TGCGCCAGCAGCGCAGGGACAAGCCGATGGGGAAAACTGTTTTTT. Encoded protein: CASSAGTSRWGKLFF.

This clonotype has just a few counts. The CDR3: CASSYRGLAATDTQYF. CDR3 nucleotide sequence: TGTGCCAGCAGTTACCGGGGACTAGCGGCCACAGATACGCAGTATTTT. The chain joins TRBV6-2 or TRBV6-3 to TRBJ2-3; TRBD2 agrees at 11 bases. The CDR3 is made up of 16 amino acids. The V gene end was trimmed by 2 bases and the J gene end by 2 bases; junction bases not matched to a gene: 3. Germline V gene lookup returns CDR1 MNHEY and CDR2 SVGEGT.